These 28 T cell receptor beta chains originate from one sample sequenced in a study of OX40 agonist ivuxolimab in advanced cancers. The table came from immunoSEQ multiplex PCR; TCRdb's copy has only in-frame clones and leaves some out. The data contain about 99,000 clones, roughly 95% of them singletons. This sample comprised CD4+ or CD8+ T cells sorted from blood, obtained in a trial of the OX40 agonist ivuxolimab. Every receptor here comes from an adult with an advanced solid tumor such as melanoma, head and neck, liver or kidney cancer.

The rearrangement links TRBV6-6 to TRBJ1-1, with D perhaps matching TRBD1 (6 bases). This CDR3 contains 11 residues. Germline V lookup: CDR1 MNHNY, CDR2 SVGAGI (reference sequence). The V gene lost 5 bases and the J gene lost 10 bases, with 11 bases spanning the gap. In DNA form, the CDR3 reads TGTGCCAGCAGTCAGGGGCGGGGAGCTTTCTTT. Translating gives CASSQGRGAFF.

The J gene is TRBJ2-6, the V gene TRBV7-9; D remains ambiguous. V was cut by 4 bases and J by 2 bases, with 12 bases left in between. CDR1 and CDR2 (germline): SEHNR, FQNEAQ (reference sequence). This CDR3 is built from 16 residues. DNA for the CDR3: TGTGCCAGCAGCTCACCGGACGGGCCTGGGGCCAACGTCCTGACTTTC. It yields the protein CASSSPDGPGANVLTF.

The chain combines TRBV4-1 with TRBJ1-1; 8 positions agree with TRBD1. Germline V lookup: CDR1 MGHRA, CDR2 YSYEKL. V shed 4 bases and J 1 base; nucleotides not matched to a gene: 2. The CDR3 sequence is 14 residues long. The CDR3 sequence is CASSLDRENTEAFF. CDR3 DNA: TGCGCCAGCAGCCTGGACAGGGAGAACACTGAAGCTTTCTTT.

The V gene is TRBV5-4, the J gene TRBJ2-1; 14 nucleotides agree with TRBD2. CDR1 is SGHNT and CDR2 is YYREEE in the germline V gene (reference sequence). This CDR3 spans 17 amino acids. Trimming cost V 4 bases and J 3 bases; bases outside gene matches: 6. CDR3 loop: CASSPRLAGGNYNEQFF. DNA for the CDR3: TGTGCCAGCAGCCCCCGACTAGCGGGAGGGAACTACAATGAGCAGTTCTTC.

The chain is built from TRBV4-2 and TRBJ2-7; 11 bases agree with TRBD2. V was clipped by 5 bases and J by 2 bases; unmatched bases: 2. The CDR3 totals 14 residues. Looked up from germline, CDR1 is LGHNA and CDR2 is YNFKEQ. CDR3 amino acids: CASSLAGGPYEQYF. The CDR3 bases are TGTGCCAGCAGCTTAGCGGGGGGGCCCTACGAGCAGTACTTC.

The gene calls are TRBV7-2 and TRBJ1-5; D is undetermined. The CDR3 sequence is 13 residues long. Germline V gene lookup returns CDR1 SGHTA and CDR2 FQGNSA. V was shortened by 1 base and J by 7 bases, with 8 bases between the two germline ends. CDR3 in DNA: TGTGCCAGCAGCTTAGGCCCCGGGCAGCCCCAGCATTTT. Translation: CASSLGPGQPQHF.

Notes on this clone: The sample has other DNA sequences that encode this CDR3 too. The CDR3: CASSIGGSSYEQYF. Here the CDR3 DNA reads TGTGCCAGTAGTATCGGGGGTAGCTCCTACGAGCAGTACTTC. The rearrangement links TRBV19 to TRBJ2-7; a possible D gene is TRBD2 (6 bases). The CDR3 is 14 amino acids. Germline-derived CDR1 and CDR2 are LNHDA and SQIVND (reference sequence). Between the trimmed V and J ends, which lost 3 bases and 0 bases, there was a span of 9 bases.

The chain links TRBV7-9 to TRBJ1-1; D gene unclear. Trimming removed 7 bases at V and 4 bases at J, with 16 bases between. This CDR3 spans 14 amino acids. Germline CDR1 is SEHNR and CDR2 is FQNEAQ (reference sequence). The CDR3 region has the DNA TGTGCCAGCAACCCCGTGGGCGGTGGCACTGAAGCTTTCTTT. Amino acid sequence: CASNPVGGGTEAFF.

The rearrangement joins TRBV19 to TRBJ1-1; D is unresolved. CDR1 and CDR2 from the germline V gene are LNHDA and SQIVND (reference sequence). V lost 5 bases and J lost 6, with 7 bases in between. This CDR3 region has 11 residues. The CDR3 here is CASSEGPEAFF. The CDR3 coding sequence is TGTGCCAGTAGTGAAGGCCCTGAAGCTTTCTTT.

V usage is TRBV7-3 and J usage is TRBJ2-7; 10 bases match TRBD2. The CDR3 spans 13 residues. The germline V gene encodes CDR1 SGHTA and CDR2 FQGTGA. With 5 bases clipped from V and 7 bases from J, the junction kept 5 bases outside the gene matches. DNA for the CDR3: TGTGCCAGCAGCCCTAGCGGGAGTGGGGAGCAGTACTTC. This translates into CASSPSGSGEQYF. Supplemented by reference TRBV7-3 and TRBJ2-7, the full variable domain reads GAGVSQTPSNKVTEKGKYVELRCDPISGHTALYWYRQSLGQGPEFLIYFQGTGAADDSGLPNDRFFAVRPEGSVSTLKIQRTERGDSAVYLCASSPSGSGEQYFGPGTRLTVT.

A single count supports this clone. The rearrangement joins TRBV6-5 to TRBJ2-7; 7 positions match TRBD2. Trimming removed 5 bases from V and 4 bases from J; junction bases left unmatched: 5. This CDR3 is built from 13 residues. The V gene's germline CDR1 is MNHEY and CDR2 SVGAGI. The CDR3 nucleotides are TGTGCCAGCAGTCCGGGACTACCTTACGAGCAGTACTTC. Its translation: CASSPGLPYEQYF.

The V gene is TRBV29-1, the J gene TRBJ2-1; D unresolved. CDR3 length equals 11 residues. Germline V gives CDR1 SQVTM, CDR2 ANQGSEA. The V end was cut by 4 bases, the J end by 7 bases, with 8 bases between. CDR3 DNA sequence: TGCAGCGTTGTCACAGAGAATGAGCAGTTCTTC. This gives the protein CSVVTENEQFF.

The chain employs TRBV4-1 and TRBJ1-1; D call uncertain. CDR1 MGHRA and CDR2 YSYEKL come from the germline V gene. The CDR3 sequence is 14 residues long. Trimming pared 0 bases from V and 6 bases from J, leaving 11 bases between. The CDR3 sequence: CASSQEEADAEAFF. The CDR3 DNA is TGCGCCAGCAGCCAAGAGGAGGCAGACGCTGAAGCTTTCTTT.

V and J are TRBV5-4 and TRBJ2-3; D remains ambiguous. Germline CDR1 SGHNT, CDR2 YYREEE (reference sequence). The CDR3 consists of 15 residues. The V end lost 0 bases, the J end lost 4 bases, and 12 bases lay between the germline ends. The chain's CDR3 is CASSLVIGSPDTQYF. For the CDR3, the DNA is TGTGCCAGCAGCTTGGTCATCGGCTCCCCAGATACGCAGTATTTT. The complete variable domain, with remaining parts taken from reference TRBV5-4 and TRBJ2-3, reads ETGVTQSPTHLIKTRGQQVTLRCSSQSGHNTVSWYQQALGQGPQFIFQYYREEENGRGNFPPRFSGLQFPNYSSELNVNALELDDSALYLCASSLVIGSPDTQYFGPGTRLTVL.

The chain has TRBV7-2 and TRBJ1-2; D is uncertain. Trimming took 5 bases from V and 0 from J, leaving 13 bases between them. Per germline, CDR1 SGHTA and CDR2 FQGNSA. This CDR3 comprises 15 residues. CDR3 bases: TGTGCCAGCAGCCTAGTAGTTGTACCTAACTATGGCTACACCTTC. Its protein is CASSLVVVPNYGYTF.

CDR3 protein: CASRPDRGGLQETQYF. CDR3 coding DNA: TGTGCCAGCAGACCTGACAGGGGGGGCCTTCAAGAGACCCAGTACTTC. The rearrangement uses TRBV6-6 and TRBJ2-5; 9 nucleotides line up with TRBD1. This CDR3 contains 16 residues. Trimming removed 6 bases from V and 2 bases from J; junction bases left unmatched: 10. From germline, CDR1 is MNHNY and CDR2 SVGAGI (reference sequence).

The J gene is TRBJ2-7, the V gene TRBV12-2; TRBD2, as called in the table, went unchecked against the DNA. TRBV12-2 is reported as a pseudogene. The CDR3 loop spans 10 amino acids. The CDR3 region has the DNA TGTGCAAGTCGCCCACTCAAGCAGTACTTC. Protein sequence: CASRPLKQYF.

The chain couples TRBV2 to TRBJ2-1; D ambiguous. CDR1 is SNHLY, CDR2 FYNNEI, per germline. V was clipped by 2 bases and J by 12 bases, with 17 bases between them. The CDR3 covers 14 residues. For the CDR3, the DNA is TGTGCCAGCAGTGAACTTCAGAGAGATGGATCGCAGTTCTTC. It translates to CASSELQRDGSQFF.

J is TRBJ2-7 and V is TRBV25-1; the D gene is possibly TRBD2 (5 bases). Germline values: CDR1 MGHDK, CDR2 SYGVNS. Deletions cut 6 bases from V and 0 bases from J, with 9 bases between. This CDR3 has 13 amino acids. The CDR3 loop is CASRDWSSYEQYF. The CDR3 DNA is TGTGCCAGCAGGGACTGGAGCTCCTACGAGCAGTACTTC.

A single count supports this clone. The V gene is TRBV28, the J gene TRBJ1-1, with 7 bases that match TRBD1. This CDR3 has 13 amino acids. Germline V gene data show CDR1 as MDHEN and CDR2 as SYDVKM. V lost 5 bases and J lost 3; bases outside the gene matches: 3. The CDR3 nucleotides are TGTGCCAGCAGTCCCACAGGGGACACTGAAGCTTTCTTT. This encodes CASSPTGDTEAFF. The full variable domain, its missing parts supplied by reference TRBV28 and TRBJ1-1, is DVKVTQSSRYLVKRTGEKVFLECVQDMDHENMFWYRQDPGLGLRLIYFSYDVKMKEKGDIPEGYSVSREKKERFSLILESASTNQTSMYLCASSPTGDTEAFFGQGTRLTVV.

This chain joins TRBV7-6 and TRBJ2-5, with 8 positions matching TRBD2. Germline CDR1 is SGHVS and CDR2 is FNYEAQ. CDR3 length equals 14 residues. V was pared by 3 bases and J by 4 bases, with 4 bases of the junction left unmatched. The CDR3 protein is CASSLVAGGETQYF. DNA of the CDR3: TGTGCCAGCAGCTTGGTCGCGGGAGGAGAGACCCAGTACTTC.

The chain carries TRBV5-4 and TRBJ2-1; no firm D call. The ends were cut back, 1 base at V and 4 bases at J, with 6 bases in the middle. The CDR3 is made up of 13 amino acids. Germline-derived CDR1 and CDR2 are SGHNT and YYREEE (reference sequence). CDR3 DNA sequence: TGTGCCAGCAGCTTGATGGGGTACAATGAGCAGTTCTTC. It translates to CASSLMGYNEQFF.

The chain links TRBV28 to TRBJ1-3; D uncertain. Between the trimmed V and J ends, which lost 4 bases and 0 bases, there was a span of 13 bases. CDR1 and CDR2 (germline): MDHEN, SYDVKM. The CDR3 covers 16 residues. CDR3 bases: TGTGCCAGCAGTTATTCCGGGCTTTACTCTGGAAACACCATATATTTT. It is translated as CASSYSGLYSGNTIYF.

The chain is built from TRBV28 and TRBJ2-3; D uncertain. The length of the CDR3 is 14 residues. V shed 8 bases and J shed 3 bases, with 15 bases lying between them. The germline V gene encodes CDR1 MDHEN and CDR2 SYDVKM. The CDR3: CASRVSVGTDTQYF. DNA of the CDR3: TGTGCCAGCCGGGTCTCTGTTGGTACAGATACGCAGTATTTT.

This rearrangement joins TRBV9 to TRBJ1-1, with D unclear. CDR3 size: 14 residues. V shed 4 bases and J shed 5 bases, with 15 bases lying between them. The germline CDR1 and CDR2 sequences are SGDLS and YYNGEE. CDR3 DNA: TGTGCCAGCAGCCCTTCTGAGCTCGGAACTGAAGCTTTCTTT. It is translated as CASSPSELGTEAFF.

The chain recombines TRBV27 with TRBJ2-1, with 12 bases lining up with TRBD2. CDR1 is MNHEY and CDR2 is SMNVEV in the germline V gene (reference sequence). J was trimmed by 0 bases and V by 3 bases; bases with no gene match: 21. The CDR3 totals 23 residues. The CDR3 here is CASSFEGTSGRFPRPRSYNEQFF. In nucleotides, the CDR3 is TGTGCCAGCAGTTTTGAGGGAACTAGCGGGAGGTTTCCGAGACCTCGCTCCTACAATGAGCAGTTCTTC.

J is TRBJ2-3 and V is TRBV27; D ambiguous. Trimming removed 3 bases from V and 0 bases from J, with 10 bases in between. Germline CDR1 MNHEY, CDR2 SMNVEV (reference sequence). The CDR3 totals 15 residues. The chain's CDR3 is CASSLSSPSTDTQYF. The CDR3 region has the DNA TGTGCCAGCAGTTTGAGCAGCCCTAGCACAGATACGCAGTATTTT.

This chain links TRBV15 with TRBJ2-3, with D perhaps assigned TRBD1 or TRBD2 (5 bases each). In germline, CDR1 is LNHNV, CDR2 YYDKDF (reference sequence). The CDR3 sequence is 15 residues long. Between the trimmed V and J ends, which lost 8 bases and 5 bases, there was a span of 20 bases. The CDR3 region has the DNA TGTGCCACCGGGGGACCTTCATTCGGAGGAGATACGCAGTATTTT. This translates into CATGGPSFGGDTQYF.